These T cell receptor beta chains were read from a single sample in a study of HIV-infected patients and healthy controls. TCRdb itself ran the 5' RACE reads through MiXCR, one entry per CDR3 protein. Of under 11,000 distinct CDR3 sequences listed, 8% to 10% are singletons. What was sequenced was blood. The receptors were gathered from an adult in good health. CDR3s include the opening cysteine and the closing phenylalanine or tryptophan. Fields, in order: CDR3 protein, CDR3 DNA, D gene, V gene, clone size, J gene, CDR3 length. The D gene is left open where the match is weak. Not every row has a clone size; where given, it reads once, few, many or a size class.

CDR3 protein: CASRLLGGPGQETQYF; CDR3 DNA: TGTGCCAGCAGACTCCTGGGGGGGCCAGGGCAAGAGACCCAGTACTTC; D gene: .; V gene: TRBV21-1; clone size: medium-sized; J gene: TRBJ2-5; CDR3 length: 16
CDR3 protein: CSAYGRISGNTIYF; CDR3 DNA: TGCAGTGCCTACGGACGGATCTCTGGAAACACCATATATTTT; D gene: .; V gene: TRBV20-1; clone size: medium-sized; J gene: TRBJ1-3; CDR3 length: 14
CDR3 protein: CSARATGNSQYF; CDR3 DNA: TGCAGTGCTAGAGCTACTGGAAATTCGCAGTATTTT; D gene: .; V gene: TRBV20-1; clone size: many; J gene: TRBJ2-3; CDR3 length: 12
CDR3 protein: CASSQDIASDRETQYF; CDR3 DNA: TGTGCCAGCAGCCAAGATATCGCTAGCGATCGAGAGACCCAGTACTTC; D gene: .; V gene: TRBV3-1; clone size: few; J gene: TRBJ2-5; CDR3 length: 16
CDR3 protein: CASSSTGTWGRNEQYF; CDR3 DNA: TGTGCCAGCAGTTCGACCGGGACATGGGGGAGGAACGAGCAGTACTTC; D gene: .; V gene: TRBV6-5; clone size: many; J gene: TRBJ2-7; CDR3 length: 16
CDR3 protein: CASSWAEMETQYF; CDR3 DNA: TGTGCCAGTAGTTGGGCAGAAATGGAGACCCAGTACTTC; D gene: .; V gene: TRBV19; clone size: medium-sized; J gene: TRBJ2-5; CDR3 length: 13
CDR3 protein: CASSRGSGGLAYEQYF; CDR3 DNA: TGTGCCAGCAGCCGGGGGTCTGGGGGACTAGCCTACGAGCAGTACTTC; D gene: TRBD2; V gene: TRBV28; clone size: many; J gene: TRBJ2-7; CDR3 length: 16
CDR3 protein: CASSKATRTGELFF; CDR3 DNA: TGTGCCAGCAGCAAAGCTACGCGAACCGGGGAGCTGTTTTTT; D gene: .; V gene: TRBV21-1; clone size: medium-sized; J gene: TRBJ2-2; CDR3 length: 14
CDR3 protein: CAWMVANEQFF; CDR3 DNA: TGTGCCTGGATGGTGGCGAATGAGCAGTTCTTC; D gene: .; V gene: TRBV30; clone size: many; J gene: TRBJ2-1; CDR3 length: 11
CDR3 protein: CAISPPQSSYNEQFF; CDR3 DNA: TGTGCCATCAGTCCCCCACAGAGCTCCTACAATGAGCAGTTCTTC; D gene: .; V gene: TRBV10-3; clone size: many; J gene: TRBJ2-1; CDR3 length: 15
CDR3 protein: CSARVAGGYNEQFF; CDR3 DNA: TGCAGTGCTAGAGTAGCGGGAGGGTATAACGAGCAGTTCTTC; D gene: TRBD2; V gene: TRBV20-1; clone size: medium-sized; J gene: TRBJ2-1; CDR3 length: 14
CDR3 protein: CASSLAGLRGAQYF; CDR3 DNA: TGTGCCAGCAGCTTAGCTGGGTTAAGAGGGGCCCAGTACTTC; D gene: .; V gene: TRBV7-8; clone size: many; J gene: TRBJ2-5; CDR3 length: 14
CDR3 protein: CASSFRYEQYF; CDR3 DNA: TGTGCCAGCAGCTTCCGCTACGAGCAGTACTTC; D gene: .; V gene: TRBV7-2; clone size: medium-sized; J gene: TRBJ2-7; CDR3 length: 11
CDR3 protein: CASSTTSGPSYEQYF; CDR3 DNA: TGCGCCAGCAGCACAACTAGCGGGCCCTCCTACGAGCAGTACTTC; D gene: TRBD2; V gene: TRBV5-1; clone size: many; J gene: TRBJ2-7; CDR3 length: 15
CDR3 protein: CASSPRDRLYEQYF; CDR3 DNA: TGTGCCAGCTCCCCGCGGGACAGGCTCTACGAGCAGTACTTC; D gene: TRBD1; V gene: TRBV18; clone size: medium-sized; J gene: TRBJ2-7; CDR3 length: 14
CDR3 protein: CASSRGHSLDVLTF; CDR3 DNA: TGTGCCAGCAGCCGGGGGCACTCCCTCGACGTCCTGACTTTC; D gene: .; V gene: TRBV12-3/TRBV12-4; clone size: many; J gene: TRBJ2-6; CDR3 length: 14
CDR3 protein: CASSRGDAADTQYF; CDR3 DNA: TGTGCCAGCAGCCGTGGGGACGCGGCAGATACGCAGTATTTT; D gene: .; V gene: TRBV11-2; clone size: once; J gene: TRBJ2-3; CDR3 length: 14
CDR3 protein: CASSYSPTRELFF; CDR3 DNA: TGTGCCAGCAGTTACTCCCCTACAAGAGAGCTGTTTTTT; D gene: .; V gene: TRBV6-5; clone size: many; J gene: TRBJ1-4; CDR3 length: 13
CDR3 protein: CASSFTRLGTDTQYF; CDR3 DNA: TGTGCCAGCAGCTTCACGAGGCTCGGCACAGATACGCAGTATTTT; D gene: .; V gene: TRBV13; clone size: many; J gene: TRBJ2-3; CDR3 length: 15
CDR3 protein: CASSRGQGHGYTF; CDR3 DNA: TGTGCCAGTAGCCGCGGACAGGGGCATGGCTACACCTTC; D gene: TRBD1; V gene: TRBV19; clone size: medium-sized; J gene: TRBJ1-2; CDR3 length: 13
CDR3 protein: CASSLGFYTQYF; CDR3 DNA: TGTGCCAGCAGCTTAGGGTTCTATACGCAGTATTTT; D gene: .; V gene: TRBV7-2; clone size: .; J gene: TRBJ2-3; CDR3 length: 12
CDR3 protein: CASSPRGVRDTQYF; CDR3 DNA: TGTGCCAGCTCACCGAGGGGGGTTAGGGATACGCAGTATTTT; D gene: .; V gene: TRBV7-8; clone size: many; J gene: TRBJ2-3; CDR3 length: 14
CDR3 protein: CASSLYGVGFTDTQYF; CDR3 DNA: TGTGCCAGCAGCTTATATGGGGTCGGTTTCACAGATACGCAGTATTTT; D gene: .; V gene: TRBV7-2; clone size: medium-sized; J gene: TRBJ2-3; CDR3 length: 16
CDR3 protein: CASSSLESGNTIYF; CDR3 DNA: TGTGCCAGCAGCTCCTTGGAATCTGGAAACACCATATATTTT; D gene: .; V gene: TRBV7-9; clone size: many; J gene: TRBJ1-3; CDR3 length: 14
CDR3 protein: CASSITGTPYNEQFF; CDR3 DNA: TGTGCCAGCAGTATTACCGGGACTCCCTACAATGAGCAGTTCTTC; D gene: .; V gene: TRBV6-2/TRBV6-3; clone size: many; J gene: TRBJ2-1; CDR3 length: 15
CDR3 protein: CASSSPGQSYYGYTF; CDR3 DNA: TGTGCCAGCAGCTCCCCGGGACAGAGCTATTATGGCTACACCTTC; D gene: TRBD1; V gene: TRBV7-6; clone size: many; J gene: TRBJ1-2; CDR3 length: 15
CDR3 protein: CASTGQVPYEQYF; CDR3 DNA: TGTGCCAGCACCGGACAGGTCCCCTACGAGCAGTACTTC; D gene: TRBD1; V gene: TRBV6-5; clone size: medium-sized; J gene: TRBJ2-7; CDR3 length: 13
CDR3 protein: CAISESAGAGEQYF; CDR3 DNA: TGTGCCATCAGTGAGTCGGCGGGGGCAGGAGAGCAGTACTTC; D gene: .; V gene: TRBV10-3; clone size: medium-sized; J gene: TRBJ2-7; CDR3 length: 14
CDR3 protein: CASSQVASGSDEQFF; CDR3 DNA: TGTGCCAGCAGCCAGGTCGCTAGCGGGAGTGATGAGCAGTTCTTC; D gene: TRBD2; V gene: TRBV6-5; clone size: many; J gene: TRBJ2-1; CDR3 length: 15
CDR3 protein: CASSFGRKQFF; CDR3 DNA: TGTGCCAGCAGTTTCGGACGTAAGCAGTTCTTC; D gene: .; V gene: TRBV6-2/TRBV6-3; clone size: many; J gene: TRBJ2-1; CDR3 length: 11
CDR3 protein: CAITLDRIGFRAYNEQFF; CDR3 DNA: TGTGCCATCACCCTAGACAGAATCGGGTTTCGGGCCTACAATGAGCAGTTCTTC; D gene: .; V gene: TRBV10-3; clone size: medium-sized; J gene: TRBJ2-1; CDR3 length: 18
CDR3 protein: CASSLDRPESQPQHF; CDR3 DNA: TGTGCCAGCAGCTTAGACCGACCAGAGAGCCAGCCCCAGCATTTT; D gene: .; V gene: TRBV7-9; clone size: medium-sized; J gene: TRBJ1-5; CDR3 length: 15
CDR3 protein: CASRRQGETQYF; CDR3 DNA: TGTGCCAGCAGAAGACAGGGGGAGACCCAGTACTTC; D gene: TRBD1; V gene: TRBV7-9; clone size: medium-sized; J gene: TRBJ2-5; CDR3 length: 12
CDR3 protein: CATQNRDYRSGRNEQFF; CDR3 DNA: TGTGCCACACAAAACCGGGACTATAGATCCGGCCGCAATGAGCAGTTCTTC; D gene: TRBD2; V gene: TRBV10-3; clone size: many; J gene: TRBJ2-1; CDR3 length: 17
CDR3 protein: CASSLTWGSYNEQFF; CDR3 DNA: TGTGCCAGCAGCTTAACATGGGGTTCCTACAATGAGCAGTTCTTC; D gene: .; V gene: TRBV7-2; clone size: many; J gene: TRBJ2-1; CDR3 length: 15
CDR3 protein: CASSFVTSEQFF; CDR3 DNA: TGTGCCAGCAGTTTTGTGACTAGCGAGCAGTTCTTC; D gene: TRBD2; V gene: TRBV12-3/TRBV12-4; clone size: medium-sized; J gene: TRBJ2-1; CDR3 length: 12
CDR3 protein: CAWKLIMNTEAFF; CDR3 DNA: TGTGCCTGGAAACTGATCATGAACACTGAAGCTTTCTTT; D gene: .; V gene: TRBV30; clone size: many; J gene: TRBJ1-1; CDR3 length: 13
CDR3 protein: CASGNGETQYF; CDR3 DNA: TGTGCTAGTGGCAACGGAGAGACCCAGTACTTC; D gene: .; V gene: TRBV12-5; clone size: .; J gene: TRBJ2-5; CDR3 length: 11
CDR3 protein: CASSSGRYGYTF; CDR3 DNA: TGTGCCAGCAGTTCCGGACGGTATGGCTACACCTTC; D gene: .; V gene: TRBV6-2/TRBV6-3; clone size: medium-sized; J gene: TRBJ1-2; CDR3 length: 12
CDR3 protein: CASSFSYEQYF; CDR3 DNA: TGTGCCAGCAGCTTCTCCTACGAGCAGTACTTC; D gene: .; V gene: TRBV7-8; clone size: medium-sized; J gene: TRBJ2-7; CDR3 length: 11
CDR3 protein: CASSLRGQNYGYTF; CDR3 DNA: TGCGCCAGCAGCTTAAGAGGGCAAAACTATGGCTACACCTTC; D gene: .; V gene: TRBV5-1; clone size: .; J gene: TRBJ1-2; CDR3 length: 14
CDR3 protein: CASSPPDRQERSQYF; CDR3 DNA: TGTGCCAGCAGCCCACCGGACAGACAAGAGAGGTCCCAGTACTTC; D gene: .; V gene: TRBV7-9; clone size: many; J gene: TRBJ2-5; CDR3 length: 15
CDR3 protein: CASSLEVTTEQYF; CDR3 DNA: TGTGCCAGCAGCTTAGAGGTGACTACCGAGCAGTACTTC; D gene: .; V gene: TRBV11-2; clone size: medium-sized; J gene: TRBJ2-7; CDR3 length: 13
CDR3 protein: CSARDLPGEFGGYTF; CDR3 DNA: TGCAGTGCTAGAGACCTTCCGGGGGAATTTGGTGGCTACACCTTC; D gene: .; V gene: TRBV20-1; clone size: .; J gene: TRBJ1-2; CDR3 length: 15
CDR3 protein: CASSASGRISETQYF; CDR3 DNA: TGTGCCAGCAGCGCATCCGGACGGATCTCAGAGACCCAGTACTTC; D gene: .; V gene: TRBV7-6; clone size: medium-sized; J gene: TRBJ2-5; CDR3 length: 15
CDR3 protein: CASSSGNSGGRRNF; CDR3 DNA: TGTGCCAGCAGCTCCGGAAATTCAGGGGGAAGGAGGAACTTC; D gene: TRBD1; V gene: TRBV7-2; clone size: many; J gene: TRBJ1-2; CDR3 length: 14
CDR3 protein: CASSPRVLLGEQYF; CDR3 DNA: TGTGCCAGCAGTCCGCGGGTCCTCTTGGGGGAGCAGTACTTC; D gene: .; V gene: TRBV27; clone size: many; J gene: TRBJ2-7; CDR3 length: 14
CDR3 protein: CASSRRDSHTGELFF; CDR3 DNA: TGTGCCAGCAGTCGCCGGGACTCACACACCGGGGAGCTGTTTTTT; D gene: .; V gene: TRBV7-3; clone size: medium-sized; J gene: TRBJ2-2; CDR3 length: 15
CDR3 protein: CASSPRWVAGGSKNEQFF; CDR3 DNA: TGTGCCAGCAGCCCAAGATGGGTAGCGGGAGGTAGTAAGAATGAGCAGTTCTTC; D gene: TRBD2; V gene: TRBV7-6; clone size: medium-sized; J gene: TRBJ2-1; CDR3 length: 18